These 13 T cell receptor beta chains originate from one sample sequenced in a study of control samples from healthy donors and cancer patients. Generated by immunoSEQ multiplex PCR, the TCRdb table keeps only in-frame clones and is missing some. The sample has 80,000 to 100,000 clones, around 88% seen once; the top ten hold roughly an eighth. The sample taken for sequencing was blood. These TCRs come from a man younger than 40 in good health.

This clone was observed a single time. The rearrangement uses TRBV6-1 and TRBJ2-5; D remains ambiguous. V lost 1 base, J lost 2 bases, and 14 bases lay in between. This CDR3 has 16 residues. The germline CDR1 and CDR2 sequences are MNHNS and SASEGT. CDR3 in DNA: TGTGCCAGCAGTGAAGAGGTAGCAGGAGTTCAAGAGACCCAGTACTTC. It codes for CASSEEVAGVQETQYF.

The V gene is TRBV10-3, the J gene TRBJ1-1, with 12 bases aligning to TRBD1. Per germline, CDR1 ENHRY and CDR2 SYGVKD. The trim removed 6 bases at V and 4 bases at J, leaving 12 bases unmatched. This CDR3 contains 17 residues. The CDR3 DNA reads TGTGCCATCAGCCATCCGGGACAGGGGGCCAGTGGCACTGAAGCTTTCTTT. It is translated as CAISHPGQGASGTEAFF.

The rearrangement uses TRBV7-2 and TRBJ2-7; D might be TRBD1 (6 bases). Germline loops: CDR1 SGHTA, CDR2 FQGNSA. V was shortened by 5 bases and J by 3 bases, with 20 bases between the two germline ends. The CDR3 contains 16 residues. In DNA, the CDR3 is TGTGCCAGCAGCCCGCGACCGGGACATAGGGGCTACGAGCAGTACTTC. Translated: CASSPRPGHRGYEQYF.

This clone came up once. In DNA, the CDR3 is TGTGCCAGTAGTATAGTTCAGGGTGGAAACACCATATATTTT. Translated, it gives CASSIVQGGNTIYF. The V gene is TRBV19, the J gene TRBJ1-3, with D possibly matching TRBD1 (5 bases). Trimming stripped 1 base from V and 3 bases from J, with 7 bases between. From germline, CDR1 is LNHDA and CDR2 SQIVND (reference sequence). The CDR3 has 14 residues.

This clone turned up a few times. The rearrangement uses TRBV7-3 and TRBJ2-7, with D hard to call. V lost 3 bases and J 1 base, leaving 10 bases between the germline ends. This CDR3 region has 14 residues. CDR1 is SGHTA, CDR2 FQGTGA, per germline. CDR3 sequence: CASSLPRTSYEQYF. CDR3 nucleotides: TGTGCCAGCAGCTTGCCGAGAACTTCCTACGAGCAGTACTTC.

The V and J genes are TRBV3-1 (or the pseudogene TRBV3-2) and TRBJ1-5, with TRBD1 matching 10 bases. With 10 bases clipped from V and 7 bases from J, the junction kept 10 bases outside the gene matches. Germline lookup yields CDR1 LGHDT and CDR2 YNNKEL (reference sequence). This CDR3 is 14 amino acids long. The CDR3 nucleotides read TGTGCCACCGCCTCGGGGACAGGGGACCAGCCCCAGCATTTT. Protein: CATASGTGDQPQHF.

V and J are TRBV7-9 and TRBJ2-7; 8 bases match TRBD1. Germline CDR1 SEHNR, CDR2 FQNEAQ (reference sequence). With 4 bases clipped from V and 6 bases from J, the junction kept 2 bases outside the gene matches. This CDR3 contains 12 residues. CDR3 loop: CASSSTGVEQYF. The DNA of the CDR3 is TGTGCCAGCAGCTCGACAGGGGTCGAGCAGTACTTC. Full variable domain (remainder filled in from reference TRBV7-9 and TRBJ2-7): DTGVSQNPRHKITKRGQNVTFRCDPISEHNRLYWYRQTLGQGPEFLTYFQNEAQLEKSRLLSDRFSAERPKGSFSTLEIQRTEQGDSAMYLCASSSTGVEQYFGPGTRLTVT.

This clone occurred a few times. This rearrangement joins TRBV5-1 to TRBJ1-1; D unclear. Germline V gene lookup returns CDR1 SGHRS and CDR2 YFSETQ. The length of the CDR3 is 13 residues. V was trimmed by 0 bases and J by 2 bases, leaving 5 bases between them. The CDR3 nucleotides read TGCGCCAGCAGCTTGGCTGGAAACACTGAAGCTTTCTTT. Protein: CASSLAGNTEAFF.

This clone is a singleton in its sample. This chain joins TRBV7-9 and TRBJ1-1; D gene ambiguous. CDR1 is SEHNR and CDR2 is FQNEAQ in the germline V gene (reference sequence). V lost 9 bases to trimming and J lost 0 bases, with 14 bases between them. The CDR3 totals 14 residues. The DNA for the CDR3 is TGTGCCAGTACTGCCACTGGGTTGAACACTGAAGCTTTCTTT. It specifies CASTATGLNTEAFF.

The CDR3 protein is CASLPGRFPGPNEKLFF. CDR3 nucleotides: TGTGCCTCTCTACCCGGGCGTTTTCCTGGACCTAATGAAAAACTGTTTTTT. The V and J genes are TRBV28 and TRBJ1-4; D gene uncertain. Trimming left V 11 bases short and J 3 bases short, with 25 bases between. The CDR3 runs 17 residues. The germline gives CDR1 MDHEN, CDR2 SYDVKM.

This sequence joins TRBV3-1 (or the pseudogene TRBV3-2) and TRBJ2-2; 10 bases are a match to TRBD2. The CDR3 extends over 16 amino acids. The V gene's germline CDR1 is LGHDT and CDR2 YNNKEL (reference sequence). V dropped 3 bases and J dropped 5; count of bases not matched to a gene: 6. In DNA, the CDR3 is TGTGCCAGCAGCCAGGGACTAGCGTCTTTAACCGGGGAGCTGTTTTTT. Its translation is CASSQGLASLTGELFF.

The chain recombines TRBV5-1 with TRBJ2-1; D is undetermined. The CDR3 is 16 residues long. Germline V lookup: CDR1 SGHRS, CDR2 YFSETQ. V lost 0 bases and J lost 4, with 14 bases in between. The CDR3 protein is CASSLVSGPVYNEQFF. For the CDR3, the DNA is TGCGCCAGCAGCTTGGTGAGTGGCCCTGTATACAATGAGCAGTTCTTC. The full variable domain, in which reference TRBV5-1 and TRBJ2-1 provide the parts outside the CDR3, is KAGVTQTPRYLIKTRGQQVTLSCSPISGHRSVSWYQQTPGQGLQFLFEYFSETQRNKGNFPGRFSGRQFSNSRSEMNVSTLELGDSALYLCASSLVSGPVYNEQFFGPGTRLTVL.

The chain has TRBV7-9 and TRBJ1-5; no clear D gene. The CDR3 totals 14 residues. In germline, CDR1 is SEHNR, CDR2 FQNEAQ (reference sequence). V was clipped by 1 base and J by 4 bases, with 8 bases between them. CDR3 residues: CASSLDSYNQPQHF. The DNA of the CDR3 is TGTGCCAGCAGCTTAGACAGCTATAATCAGCCCCAGCATTTT.